The present entry profiles one TCR beta chain with its context. What antigen it recognizes has not been identified. Base qualities are not recorded, but no much larger clone differs from it by a single base. The sample belongs to a study of blood T cell repertoires in COVID-19 (dated by TCRdb to between 2020 and 2021). In terms of the full investigation: Samples from collaborators originated in the United States, Italy and Spain and spanned both the acute and convalescent phases of COVID-19. The prospective study material was composed of cDNA or gDNA derived from T cells, B-cell-depleted T cells, or PBMCs. Deeply sampled blood TCRbeta repertoires from subjects exposed to, actively infected with, or recovered from COVID-19 were included in the dataset. The repertoires were released in a freely available public database meant as a resource for research on the immune response to SARS-CoV-2. The samples were drawn from two sources: the first 160 participants of the ongoing ImmuneRACE study, and 1,000 to 1,500 subjects contributed by 6 global collaborators. The sample metadata nearly always contained a de-identified subject ID, COVID-19 status, age in years and sex. Where HLA class I and class II types were available, the types were taken from metadata supplied by the sample provider, not from assay-based typing. Overall results and qualifications from the work: The quantity of clinical and demographic metadata differed by source and by participant and was supplied without curation.

The immunoSEQ Assay, a bias-controlled multiplex PCR, was used to amplify TCRbeta CDR3 regions from genomic DNA. As for how the authors treated the data: The number of nucleated cells in each sample was estimated by amplification of reference gene primers within the assay. To quantify the absolute abundance of each unique TCRbeta CDR3 rearrangement, sequence reads were collapsed and filtered. For each sample, productive Simpson clonality was calculated as the square root of Simpson's diversity index over productive rearrangements. Entries here come from immuneACCESS through TCRdb and include only in-frame sequences with V and J called. Some clones fail to appear in such tables; in the studies checked, an unresolved V gene covers under half of the shortfall, and the cause of the remainder is unknown. V and J calls and clone size are given by that table; D and trimming were obtained from the DNA. The table for this sample lists around 50,000 clones; roughly 88% of them were counted only once. Over 2.5% of the sample comes from the top ten.

For CDR1 and CDR2, the germline V gene lists LGHNA and YNFKEQ. V and J are trimmed by 0 bases and 7 bases, and the gene matches miss 4 bases of the junction. The CDR3 holds 15 amino acids from the cysteine to the phenylalanine. Kept here is only the CDR3 DNA, which spans 45 bases and is read in frame from base 1. The collaborating institutions used their own protocols to collect whole blood in K2EDTA tubes. For TCRbeta analysis, collaborators shipped samples in one of three forms: frozen whole blood, isolated PBMCs, or DNA extracted from either of those sample types. The sequenced sample was peripheral blood. Here the chain combines TRBV4-2 and TRBJ2-1; 9 junctional bases match TRBD2. The receptor was isolated from a human donor in a cohort sampled during active COVID-19. The CDR3 protein is CASSQDAGGVNEQFF. Here is the DNA: TGTGCCAGCAGCCAAGATGCGGGAGGGGTTAATGAGCAGTTCTTC.